This T cell receptor (beta chain) was sequenced in a study of cytotoxic CD8 clonotypes in ibrutinib-treated CLL. Study context: Patient counts were approximately 12 relapsed/refractory, 15 treatment-naive and about 17 IGHV unmutated. The study, taken as a whole, reports: A rise in clonality was seen at ibrutinib response, and a fall back toward baseline was seen at progression.

Frozen-stored PBMCs produced about 2 micrograms of genomic DNA for TCR beta libraries. As concerns this clone: Its specificity is unknown.

There are 14 residues in the CDR3. Germline CDR1 and CDR2: MGHRA and YSYEKL. V was clipped by 0 bases and J by 0 bases, with 5 bases between them. Profiling relied on immunoSEQ multiplex PCR, and the TCRdb table lists in-frame clones only, not all of them. The table shows tens of thousands of clones, with roughly three quarters occurring only once. The TCR was taken from a human donor with chronic lymphocytic leukemia. The sequences come from PBMCs, collected before ibrutinib treatment. The V call is TRBV4-1, the J call TRBJ1-2; D gene uncertain. The CDR3 nucleotides are TGCGCCAGCAGCCAAGATCGAGCTAACTATGGCTACACCTTC. It encodes CASSQDRANYGYTF.